One sample yielded the 31 T cell receptor beta chains listed below, sequenced in a study of vaccination effects on CD4 cells after COVID-19. Prior to sequencing, the ViraFEST assay stimulated PBMC with viral peptide pools, which expanded the antigen-specific CD4+ T cells. The culture ran for approximately 11 days before CD4+ T cells were isolated. Nobody among the vaccine recipients had prior SARS-CoV-2 infection (nucleocapsid antibodies were negative). No antigen has been assigned to these receptors. Assay: immunoSEQ multiplex PCR; the TCRdb copy retains only in-frame clones and omits some. The table has some 69,000 clones, about 70% seen once. The source was CD4+ T cells from PBMCs cultured with HCoV-NL63 spike peptides, collected before COVID-19 vaccination. These receptors came from a human donor who received a COVID-19 vaccine.

This clone occurred a few times. The chain is built from TRBV6-5 and TRBJ2-2; D uncertain. V lost 6 bases, J lost 6 bases, and 14 bases lay in between. In germline, CDR1 is MNHEY, CDR2 SVGAGI. CDR3 length: 14 residues. Here the CDR3 DNA reads TGTGCCAGCAGCCTGTCGTCTTGGTCCGGGGAGCTGTTTTTT. Protein sequence: CASSLSSWSGELFF.

The chain combines TRBV7-8 with TRBJ1-5; tentatively, D is TRBD1 (6 bases). CDR1 SGHVS and CDR2 FQNEAQ come from the germline V gene. The CDR3 has 15 amino acids. Trimming took off 5 bases at V and 3 bases at J, with 14 bases between the two ends. CDR3 in DNA: TGTGCCAGCAGCCCTAGGGACATCCTCAATCAGCCCCAGCATTTT. Amino acid sequence: CASSPRDILNQPQHF.

This chain links TRBV6-5 with TRBJ2-3; D is undetermined. V lost 7 bases and J lost 0, with 14 bases in between. Germline-derived CDR1 and CDR2 are MNHEY and SVGAGI. The CDR3 runs 15 residues. The CDR3 loop reads CASMWVMQSTDTQYF. CDR3 DNA: TGTGCCAGCATGTGGGTTATGCAGAGCACAGATACGCAGTATTTT.

CDR3 DNA: TGTGCCAGCAGTTATGGGGGAACAGATACGCAGTATTTT. This translates into CASSYGGTDTQYF. This chain joins TRBV6-2 or TRBV6-3 and TRBJ2-3; perhaps D is TRBD1 or TRBD2 (5 bases each). CDR1 is MNHEY and CDR2 is SVGEGT in the germline V gene. The CDR3 covers 13 residues. V lost 3 bases and J lost 3, with 7 bases in between.

This chain joins TRBV6-5 and TRBJ1-1, with no clear D. Germline CDR1 is MNHEY and CDR2 is SVGAGI. The CDR3 spans 11 residues. V was clipped by 6 bases and J by 3 bases, with 5 bases between them. The CDR3 DNA sequence: TGTGCCAGCAGACGGGACACTGAAGCTTTCTTT. This encodes CASRRDTEAFF.

This clone was seen once. The chain combines TRBV20-1 with TRBJ1-2; possibly TRBD1 for D (5 bases). CDR1 is DFQATT, CDR2 SNEGSKA, per germline (reference sequence). CDR3 length: 10 amino acids. CDR3 loop: CGTFNYGYTF. CDR3 bases: TGCGGGACTTTTAACTATGGCTACACCTTC.

This sequence joins TRBV10-3 and TRBJ1-3, with 9 bases fitting TRBD1. V lost 6 bases, J lost 4 bases, and 7 bases stayed unmatched. The CDR3 is 15 residues long. Germline V gene data show CDR1 as ENHRY and CDR2 as SYGVKD. In DNA, the CDR3 is TGTGCCATCAGGAACCGGGACAGGGTCGGAAACACCATATATTTT. Translated, it gives CAIRNRDRVGNTIYF.

This sequence joins TRBV5-1 and TRBJ1-5, with D perhaps matching TRBD1 (5 bases). CDR3 length: 15 residues. Germline V lookup: CDR1 SGHRS, CDR2 YFSETQ. Trimming cost V 6 bases and J 5 bases, with 18 bases left between them. CDR3 sequence reads: CASTPGGGVDQPQHF. CDR3 bases: TGCGCCAGCACCCCCGGGGGAGGGGTTGATCAGCCCCAGCATTTT.

The gene calls are TRBV30 and TRBJ2-5; tentative D call: TRBD2 (6 bases). This CDR3 spans 14 amino acids. V was pared by 0 bases and J by 2 bases, with 10 bases between. Germline V gene sequence: CDR1 GTSNPN, CDR2 SVGIG (reference sequence). The CDR3 DNA sequence: TGTGCCTGGAGTGTTTCCCTAGCGCAAGAGACCCAGTACTTC. Protein: CAWSVSLAQETQYF.

The rearrangement links TRBV4-2 to TRBJ2-5, with D unresolved. The CDR3 loop spans 16 amino acids. CDR1 LGHNA and CDR2 YNFKEQ come from the germline V gene. V dropped 1 base and J dropped 3 bases, with 15 bases sitting between them. CDR3 DNA sequence: TGTGCCAGCAGCCAAGGTTTCGGGCTCCGTGAAGAGACCCAGTACTTC. Protein sequence: CASSQGFGLREETQYF.

The chain uses TRBV24-1 and TRBJ2-5; D is possibly TRBD1 or TRBD2 (5 bases each). The CDR3 is 15 amino acids. From germline, CDR1 is KGHDR and CDR2 SFDVKD. V shed 5 bases and J shed 2 bases, with 14 bases lying between them. The CDR3 reads CATSVRIGAQETQYF. Here the CDR3 DNA reads TGTGCCACCAGTGTCCGGATCGGGGCACAAGAGACCCAGTACTTC.

V gene TRBV24-1 combines with J gene TRBJ2-1, with a possible D match to TRBD1 (6 bases). CDR1 and CDR2 (germline): KGHDR, SFDVKD. This CDR3 has 11 residues. Between the trimmed V and J ends, which lost 2 bases and 12 bases, there was a span of 7 bases. CDR3 in amino acids: CATSDSRGQFF. CDR3 coding DNA: TGTGCCACCAGTGATTCCAGGGGGCAGTTCTTC.

This clone has more than one count but fewer than ten. This sequence joins TRBV19 and TRBJ2-2; 7 bases are shared with TRBD2. Unmatched junction bases numbered 3, after V lost 1 base and J lost 4 bases. Per the germline V gene, CDR1 is LNHDA and CDR2 is SQIVND (reference sequence). This CDR3 comprises 15 residues. The CDR3 bases are TGTGCCAGTAGTATAGCGGGGAGGGTCACCGGGGAGCTGTTTTTT. It specifies CASSIAGRVTGELFF.

This sequence joins TRBV19 and TRBJ1-2, with 9 bases matching TRBD1. CDR1 LNHDA and CDR2 SQIVND come from the germline V gene (reference sequence). After removal of 10 bases from V and 4 bases from J, the junction contained 7 bases not matched to a gene. The CDR3 has 13 amino acids. CDR3 sequence reads: CATTDRGRYGYTF. DNA of the CDR3: TGTGCCACCACGGACAGGGGACGCTATGGCTACACCTTC.

The chain couples TRBV7-2 to TRBJ1-3, with D possibly being TRBD1 (6 bases). CDR3 length equals 14 residues. V was pared by 5 bases and J by 4 bases, with 12 bases between. Germline values: CDR1 SGHTA, CDR2 FQGNSA. CDR3: CASSPTGKGNTIYF. For the CDR3, the DNA is TGTGCCAGCAGCCCAACAGGGAAGGGAAACACCATATATTTT.

As DNA, the CDR3 is TGTGCCAGCAGCGCCGGGACAGGGGGCTTCAATGAGCAGTTCTTC. Protein product: CASSAGTGGFNEQFF. The chain recombines TRBV7-2 with TRBJ2-1; 12 bases agree with TRBD1. The CDR3 length is 15 residues. With V trimmed by 5 bases and J by 6 bases, 5 bases remained unmatched. From germline, CDR1 is SGHTA and CDR2 FQGNSA.

The chain joins TRBV18 to TRBJ1-3; D remains unclear. The CDR3 length is 15 residues. Germline-derived CDR1 and CDR2 are KGHSH and LQKENI. V lost 2 bases and J 0 bases, leaving 8 bases between the germline ends. For the CDR3, the DNA is TGTGCCAGCTCACCAAGCGATAACTCTGGAAACACCATATATTTT. Protein product: CASSPSDNSGNTIYF.

The rearrangement uses TRBV29-1 and TRBJ2-3; D perhaps matches TRBD1 (6 bases). V gave up 3 bases and J gave up 4 bases, with 11 bases separating them. This CDR3 is built from 13 residues. The germline V gene has CDR1 SQVTM and CDR2 ANQGSEA. The chain's CDR3 is CSVDIAGADTQYF. DNA of the CDR3: TGCAGCGTTGATATCGCAGGGGCAGATACGCAGTATTTT.

This sequence joins TRBV6-5 and TRBJ1-1, with D perhaps TRBD1 (5 bases). Germline-derived CDR1 and CDR2 are MNHEY and SVGAGI. The CDR3 extends over 14 amino acids. V was shortened by 3 bases and J by 5 bases, with 13 bases between the two germline ends. The CDR3 protein is CASSYEGIGTEAFF. CDR3 sequence (DNA): TGTGCCAGCAGTTATGAGGGGATAGGGACTGAAGCTTTCTTT.

This sequence joins TRBV5-1 and TRBJ2-3; the D gene could be TRBD1 or TRBD2 (5 bases each). The CDR3 has 15 amino acids. V was cut by 0 bases and J by 6 bases, with 14 bases left in between. The germline V gene encodes CDR1 SGHRS and CDR2 YFSETQ. This CDR3 is CASSLVSGSMDTQYF. Here the CDR3 DNA reads TGCGCCAGCAGCTTGGTTTCAGGGAGCATGGATACGCAGTATTTT.

This clone was recorded once. This rearrangement joins TRBV9 to TRBJ2-1; D unclear. Trimming left V 3 bases short and J 0 bases short, with 10 bases between. The CDR3 extends over 15 amino acids. Germline loops: CDR1 SGDLS, CDR2 YYNGEE. The CDR3 DNA reads TGTGCCAGCAGCGCACGACCCGACTCCTACAATGAGCAGTTCTTC. This gives the protein CASSARPDSYNEQFF.

The J gene is TRBJ1-3, the V gene TRBV6-5, with D tentatively TRBD1 (5 bases). V was trimmed by 6 bases and J by 5 bases, leaving 11 bases between them. The CDR3 runs to 13 residues. Per germline, CDR1 MNHEY and CDR2 SVGAGI. CDR3 amino acids: CASRLGQRNTIYF. As DNA, the CDR3 is TGTGCCAGCAGACTGGGGCAGAGAAACACCATATATTTT.

V is TRBV27 and J is TRBJ1-2, with TRBD1 identical over 9 bases. V shed 9 bases, J shed 7 bases, and the junction held 6 bases outside the gene matches. The CDR3 has 12 amino acids. The germline V gene has CDR1 MNHEY and CDR2 SMNVEV (reference sequence). The CDR3, as DNA: TGTGCCAGTAAACAGGGGGCATCTGGCTACACCTTC. This translates into CASKQGASGYTF.

This clone turned up a few times. This chain links TRBV6-5 with TRBJ1-4; tentatively, D is TRBD1 (5 bases). Germline assignment: CDR1 MNHEY and CDR2 SVGAGI. The V end was cut by 2 bases, the J end by 0 bases, with 7 bases between. This CDR3 contains 15 residues. CDR3 region: CASSYGAATNEKLFF. CDR3 bases: TGTGCCAGCAGTTACGGGGCAGCAACTAATGAAAAACTGTTTTTT.

The chain is built from TRBV7-3 and TRBJ2-6; no clear D gene. The germline V and J ends were trimmed by 8 bases and 4 bases, with 15 bases remaining between them. The CDR3 has 15 amino acids. Germline CDR1 and CDR2: SGHTA and FQGTGA. The CDR3 region is CASRPSVSGANVLTF. The CDR3 DNA is TGTGCCAGCCGCCCTTCAGTTTCGGGGGCCAACGTCCTGACTTTC.

The genes are TRBV3-1 (or the pseudogene TRBV3-2) and TRBJ2-2; D perhaps matches TRBD2 (7 bases). Germline CDR1 is LGHDT and CDR2 is YNNKEL (reference sequence). The length of the CDR3 is 17 residues. Trimming pared 5 bases from V and 1 base from J, leaving 17 bases between. The CDR3 is CASSSGWEGGNTGELFF. CDR3 nucleotides: TGTGCCAGCAGCTCCGGCTGGGAGGGGGGGAACACCGGGGAGCTGTTTTTT.

The chain links TRBV12-3 or TRBV12-4 to TRBJ2-7; D uncertain. CDR3 length: 13 amino acids. Trimming removed 1 base from V and 1 base from J, with 5 bases in between. CDR3 nucleotides: TGTGCCAGCAGTTTAGGGGGTTCCTACGAGCAGTACGTC. Its translation is CASSLGGSYEQYV.

This clone was seen once. V usage is TRBV18 and J usage is TRBJ1-2; D may be TRBD1 (5 bases). Deletions cut 3 bases from V and 4 bases from J, with 12 bases between. Germline CDR1 and CDR2: KGHSH and LQKENI. The CDR3 spans 14 residues. CDR3 residues: CASSPGGGLYGYTF. CDR3 in DNA: TGTGCCAGCTCACCGGGCGGGGGACTCTATGGCTACACCTTC. The full variable domain, with the rest looked up from reference TRBV18 and TRBJ1-2, is NAGVMQNPRHLVRRRGQEARLRCSPMKGHSHVYWYRQLPEEGLKFMVYLQKENIIDESGMPKERFSAEFPKEGPSILRIQQVVRGDSAAYFCASSPGGGLYGYTFGSGTRLTVV.

This clone was counted a few times. The gene calls are TRBV6-5 and TRBJ2-7; 11 nucleotides align to TRBD2. J lost 3 bases, V lost 8 bases, and 9 bases had no gene match. Germline V gene lookup returns CDR1 MNHEY and CDR2 SVGAGI. The length of the CDR3 is 15 residues. CDR3 sequence (DNA): TGTGCCAGCGTCCGCCTAGCGGGGGGTAACTACGAGCAGTACGTC. Translating it yields CASVRLAGGNYEQYV.

This clone was counted a single time. The rearrangement joins TRBV4-2 to TRBJ1-3; possibly TRBD1 for D (6 bases). Germline V lookup: CDR1 LGHNA, CDR2 YNFKEQ. This CDR3 is 18 amino acids long. The germline V and J ends were trimmed by 4 bases and 0 bases, with 19 bases remaining between them. DNA of the CDR3: TGTGCCAGCAGCCGGACGATGGGACAACCGATCTCTGGAAACACCATATATTTT. Its translation: CASSRTMGQPISGNTIYF.

The chain recombines TRBV5-1 with TRBJ1-2, with no clear D. The CDR3 is made up of 16 amino acids. Trimming shortened V by 4 bases and J by 0 bases, and 16 bases separated the two germline ends. The germline gives CDR1 SGHRS, CDR2 YFSETQ. The CDR3, as DNA: TGCGCCAGCAGCACCCAACCGGGCAATTCTAACTATGGCTACACCTTC. Protein sequence: CASSTQPGNSNYGYTF.